This T cell receptor (beta chain) was recorded in a study of blood T cells in healthy people across ages. As regards this clonotype: Antigen: not known.

General study points: It was not known whether donors were CMV positive (a possible confounder of expanded clonotype changes).

For the second PCR, which ran for 7 to 11 cycles, a sample-barcoded 5' primer and a J-beta primer mix were used. TCRdb used MiXCR to reprocess the 5' RACE reads, holding one entry per CDR3 protein. The data show 950,000 to 1,200,000 distinct CDR3 sequences, with approximately 38% seen just once and around 13% held by the top ten. This CDR3 contains 13 residues. Per the germline V gene, CDR1 is SGDLS and CDR2 is YYNGEE. V was clipped by 0 bases and J by 4 bases, with 7 bases between them. Material for sequencing was blood. This TCR was sampled from a man between 18 and 29 years old in good health. The rearrangement links TRBV9 to TRBJ1-2; TRBD1 is a possible D gene (6 bases). The CDR3 coding sequence is TGTGCCAGCAGCGTAGTGGACAGCTATGGCTACACCTTC. Its translation is CASSVVDSYGYTF.